This T cell receptor (beta chain) was retrieved from a study of control samples from healthy donors and cancer patients. This clone occurred a few times. The data were produced by immunoSEQ multiplex PCR, yet TCRdb's version contains in-frame clones alone and is incomplete. The repertoire includes about 70,000 clones, about 80% of them detected once, and approximately 30% sits in the top ten. Between the trimmed V and J ends, which lost 2 bases and 6 bases, there was a span of 14 bases. The CDR3 runs 15 residues. Germline CDR1 reads LNHDA; CDR2 reads SQIVND (reference sequence). The clonotype comes from a man aged 50-59 years in good health. The specimen was blood. The rearrangement links TRBV19 to TRBJ1-5; weak D call: TRBD1 (6 bases). The chain's CDR3 is CASSITWGAGQPQHF. CDR3 in DNA: TGTGCCAGTAGTATAACATGGGGGGCCGGTCAGCCCCAGCATTTT.